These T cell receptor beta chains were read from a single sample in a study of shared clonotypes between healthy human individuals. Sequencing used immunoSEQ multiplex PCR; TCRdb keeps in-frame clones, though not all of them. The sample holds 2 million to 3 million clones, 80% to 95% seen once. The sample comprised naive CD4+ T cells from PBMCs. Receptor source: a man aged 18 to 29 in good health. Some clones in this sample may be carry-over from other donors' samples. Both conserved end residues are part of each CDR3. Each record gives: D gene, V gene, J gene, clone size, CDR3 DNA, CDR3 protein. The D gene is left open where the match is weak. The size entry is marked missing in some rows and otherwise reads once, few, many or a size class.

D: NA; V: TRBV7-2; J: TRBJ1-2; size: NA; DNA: TGTGCCAGCAGCTTAGCCGGCCAGGCCCTTAACTATGGCTACACCTTC; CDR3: CASSLAGQALNYGYTF
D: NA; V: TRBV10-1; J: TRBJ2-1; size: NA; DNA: TGCGCCAGCAGTGAGTCGGGCGGATACTACAATGAGCAGTTCTTC; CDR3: CASSESGGYYNEQFF
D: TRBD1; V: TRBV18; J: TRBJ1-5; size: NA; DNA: TGTGCCAGCTCACCGTCGACAGGGAGGGATCAGCCCCAGCATTTT; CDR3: CASSPSTGRDQPQHF
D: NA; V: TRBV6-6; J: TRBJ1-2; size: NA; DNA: TGTGCCAGCAGTGGGGTCTATGGCTACACCTTC; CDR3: CASSGVYGYTF
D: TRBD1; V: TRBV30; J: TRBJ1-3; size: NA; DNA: TGTGCCTGGAGTGGAGACAGGGGGAACACCATATATTTT; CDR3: CAWSGDRGNTIYF
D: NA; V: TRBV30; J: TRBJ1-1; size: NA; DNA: TGTGCCTGGAGCCCGATCGGACTTCCGAACACTGAAGCTTTCTTT; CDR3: CAWSPIGLPNTEAFF
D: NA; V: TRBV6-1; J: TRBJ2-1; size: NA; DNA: TGTGCCAGCAGTGAAGATCGGGATGAGCAGTTCTTC; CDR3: CASSEDRDEQFF
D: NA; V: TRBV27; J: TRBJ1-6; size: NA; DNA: TGTGCCAGCAGTTTATTCCCTACAGGGAACAATTCACCCCTCCACTTT; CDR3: CASSLFPTGNNSPLHF
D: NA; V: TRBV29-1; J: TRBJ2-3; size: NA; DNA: TGCAGCGGGGGGGCAGTCTTAGATACGCAGTATTTT; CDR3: CSGGAVLDTQYF
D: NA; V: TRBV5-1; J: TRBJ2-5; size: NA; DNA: TGCGCCAGCAGCGGGACTCCTTCAGAGACCCAGTACTTC; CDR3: CASSGTPSETQYF
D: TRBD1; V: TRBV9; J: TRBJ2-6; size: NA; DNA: TGTGCCAGCAGCAAGACAGGGCACTACTCTGGGGCCAACGTCCTGACTTTC; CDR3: CASSKTGHYSGANVLTF
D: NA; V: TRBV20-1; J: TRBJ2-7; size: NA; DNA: TGCAGTGCTAGAGATCAAGTCGAGCAGTACTTC; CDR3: CSARDQVEQYF
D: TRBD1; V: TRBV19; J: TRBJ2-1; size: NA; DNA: TGTGCCAGTACCCCCGTCCCGGGACAGATTTACAATGAGCAGTTCTTC; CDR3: CASTPVPGQIYNEQFF
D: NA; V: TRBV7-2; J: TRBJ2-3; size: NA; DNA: TGTGCCAGCAGCTTAGGTCGTTTCTCAGATACGCAGTATTTT; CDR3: CASSLGRFSDTQYF
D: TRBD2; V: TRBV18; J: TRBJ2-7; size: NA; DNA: TGTGCCAGCTCACCCGGGACTAGGGGCTCCTACGAGCAGTACTTC; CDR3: CASSPGTRGSYEQYF
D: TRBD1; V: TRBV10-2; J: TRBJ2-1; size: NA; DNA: TGCGCCAGCAGTGATAGCAAGGGGGCCAATGAGCAGTTCTTC; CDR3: CASSDSKGANEQFF
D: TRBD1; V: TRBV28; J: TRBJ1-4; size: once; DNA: TGTGCCAGCAGTTTGGCCGGGACAGGGGATGAAAAACTGTTTTTT; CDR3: CASSLAGTGDEKLFF
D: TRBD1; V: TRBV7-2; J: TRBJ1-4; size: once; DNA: TGTGCCAGCAGCGCGGACAGGGGGCAAAATGAAAAACTGTTTTTT; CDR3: CASSADRGQNEKLFF
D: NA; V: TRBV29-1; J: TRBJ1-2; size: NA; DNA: TGCAGCGTTGAAGATCGGGGATCGTCGGGGGCGGACTATGGCTACACCTTC; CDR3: CSVEDRGSSGADYGYTF